The next 26 T cell receptor beta chains were all read from a single sample in a study of Graves' ophthalmopathy and Graves' hyperthyroidism. Amplification from RNA transcripts yielded the TCR beta CDR3 regions. Following a first-round RT-PCR that used HTBI primers, a second-round multiplex PCR was carried out. Using its own MiXCR run on the multiplex PCR reads, TCRdb lists one record per CDR3 protein. The sample lists 450,000 or so distinct CDR3 sequences, 13% to 15% occurring once. The sequenced sample was blood. The receptors come from a woman in her 30s with Graves' ophthalmopathy.

The chain joins TRBV3-1 to TRBJ2-4; no reliable D call. Germline lookup yields CDR1 LGHDT and CDR2 YNNKEL (reference sequence). V was pared by 4 bases and J by 6 bases, with 16 bases between. The CDR3 has 15 residues. CDR3 coding DNA: TGTGCCAGCAGCCCCCGCAGGAGCCTAGTAAACATTCAGTACTTC. This codes for CASSPRRSLVNIQYF.

In this sample, this clonotype turned up many times. The V gene is TRBV6-1, the J gene TRBJ1-1, with 8 nucleotides matching TRBD1. CDR1 and CDR2 from the germline V gene are MNHNS and SASEGT. V was clipped by 7 bases and J by 2 bases; unmatched bases: 12. The CDR3 has 16 residues. The CDR3: CASIPYPTGDNTEAFF. CDR3 DNA sequence: TGTGCCAGCATACCTTACCCGACAGGGGACAACACTGAAGCTTTCTTT.

The V gene is TRBV11-2, the J gene TRBJ2-2, with no clear D. The germline V and J ends were trimmed by 0 bases and 1 base, with 6 bases remaining between them. Germline V gene data show CDR1 as SGHAT and CDR2 as FQNNGV. The CDR3 sequence is 15 residues long. Here the CDR3 DNA reads TGTGCCAGCAGCTTAGAAGCCTGGAACACCGGGGAGCTGTTTTTT. Translation gives CASSLEAWNTGELFF.

The chain employs TRBV27 and TRBJ1-6, with D possibly matching TRBD1 (6 bases). Trimming removed 7 bases from V and 10 bases from J, with 17 bases in between. Germline assignment: CDR1 MNHEY and CDR2 SMNVEV (reference sequence). The CDR3 loop spans 14 amino acids. The CDR3 DNA follows: TGTGCCAGCACCTCGGGGCAGGGGTTCTCACCCCTCCACTTT. Translating it yields CASTSGQGFSPLHF.

This clonotype occurred a few times. The chain recombines TRBV2 with TRBJ1-5; D call uncertain. Trimming left V 8 bases short and J 8 bases short, with 13 bases between. The CDR3 sequence is 12 residues long. Germline V CDR1 and CDR2: SNHLY, FYNNEI. The CDR3 sequence is CASSKAVEPQHF. For the CDR3, the DNA is TGTGCCAGCTCGAAGGCAGTCGAGCCCCAGCATTTT.

This clonotype has ten or more counts. This sequence joins TRBV6-5 and TRBJ2-7; D possibly corresponds to TRBD2 (5 bases). Germline V lookup: CDR1 MNHEY, CDR2 SVGAGI. V shed 4 bases and J shed 9 bases, with 10 bases lying between them. This CDR3 region has 11 residues. The CDR3 sequence: CASSSSAVQYF. CDR3 DNA: TGTGCCAGCAGTTCCTCAGCGGTGCAGTACTTC.

Remarks on this clonotype: Mismatch with germline at one junction end may stem from a read error. The V and J genes are TRBV28 and TRBJ2-5, with 8 bases fitting TRBD2. Per the germline V gene, CDR1 is MDHEN and CDR2 is SYDVKM. The CDR3 runs 16 residues. CDR3 sequence reads: CASSFRGGRTQETKYF. The CDR3 DNA sequence: TGTGCCAGCAGTTTCCGCGGGGGGCGAACCCAAGAGACCAAGTACTTC.

This clonotype appeared many times. The chain carries TRBV20-1 and TRBJ2-5, with D possibly matching TRBD1 (6 bases). In germline, CDR1 is DFQATT, CDR2 SNEGSKA (reference sequence). Trimming cost V 6 bases and J 3 bases, with 14 bases left between them. This CDR3 spans 13 amino acids. CDR3 loop: CSARGFAEETQYF. Written as DNA, the CDR3 is TGCAGTGCCAGGGGCTTCGCGGAAGAGACCCAGTACTTC.

This chain links TRBV6-1 with TRBJ1-1; weak D call: TRBD1 (5 bases). Germline V gene sequence: CDR1 MNHNS, CDR2 SASEGT. This CDR3 has 15 residues. V gave up 7 bases and J gave up 4 bases, with 19 bases separating them. The CDR3 here is CASTRGGAPGTEAFF. The CDR3 DNA follows: TGTGCCAGCACCCGAGGAGGGGCGCCGGGCACTGAAGCTTTCTTT.

Many counts were recorded for this clonotype. CDR3 sequence: CASREGLTDTGELFF. The CDR3 DNA reads TGTGCCAGCAGAGAGGGACTGACCGACACCGGGGAGCTGTTTTTT. This chain uses TRBV6-1 with TRBJ2-2; a weak D match, TRBD2 (6 bases). In germline, CDR1 is MNHNS, CDR2 SASEGT. CDR3 length: 15 amino acids. V gave up 6 bases and J gave up 3 bases, with 14 bases separating them.

In this sample, this clonotype turned up a few times. V and J are TRBV9 and TRBJ2-7; D possibly uses TRBD1 or TRBD2 (6 bases each). Trimming shortened V by 5 bases and J by 5 bases, and 20 bases separated the two germline ends. Germline CDR1 is SGDLS and CDR2 is YYNGEE. This CDR3 has 15 amino acids. CDR3 sequence reads: CASSLAPRGADEQYF. CDR3 nucleotide sequence: TGTGCCAGCAGTTTAGCGCCGAGGGGGGCAGACGAGCAGTACTTC.

This clonotype occurred many times. The CDR3 DNA reads TGTGCCAGCAGTACCGGGACGGGCTCTGGAAACACCATATATTTT. Translated, it gives CASSTGTGSGNTIYF. The chain carries TRBV6-1 and TRBJ1-3, with D possibly TRBD1 on 5 matching bases. CDR3 length: 15 residues. Trimming shortened V by 5 bases and J by 0 bases, and 11 bases separated the two germline ends. Germline CDR1 and CDR2: MNHNS and SASEGT.

The V gene is TRBV4-1, the J gene TRBJ2-4; D unclear. The CDR3 contains 16 residues. V was pared by 1 base and J by 3 bases, with 13 bases between. Germline lookup yields CDR1 MGHRA and CDR2 YSYEKL. The CDR3 sequence: CASSQGLGRSKNIQYF. In nucleotides, the CDR3 is TGCGCCAGCAGCCAAGGTCTGGGCAGGAGCAAAAACATTCAGTACTTC.

Many counts were recorded for this clonotype. The chain has TRBV6-1 and TRBJ1-5; 8 positions match TRBD1. Germline CDR1 is MNHNS and CDR2 is SASEGT. With 7 bases clipped from V and 9 bases from J, the junction kept 8 bases outside the gene matches. The length of the CDR3 is 13 residues. DNA of the CDR3: TGTGCCAGCAACGACAGGGGTGCCTGGCCCCAGCATTTT. It specifies CASNDRGAWPQHF.

This clonotype was recorded many times. The J gene is TRBJ2-7, the V gene TRBV6-1; TRBD2 is a possible D gene (6 bases). CDR1 is MNHNS, CDR2 SASEGT, per germline. V was shortened by 7 bases and J by 5 bases, with 12 bases between the two germline ends. CDR3 size: 12 residues. CDR3 protein: CASTTGGDEQYF. The CDR3 DNA sequence: TGTGCCAGCACCACAGGCGGGGACGAGCAGTACTTC.

This clonotype was counted many times. This chain uses TRBV28 with TRBJ2-1; 11 bases line up with TRBD2. Germline CDR1 MDHEN, CDR2 SYDVKM. V lost 5 bases, J lost 6 bases, and 15 bases stayed unmatched. The CDR3 extends over 18 amino acids. CDR3 residues: CASSPITHSGRAGNEQFF. CDR3 DNA sequence: TGTGCCAGCAGTCCCATCACCCATAGCGGGAGGGCGGGCAATGAGCAGTTCTTC.

This clonotype was observed at least ten times. This sequence joins TRBV6-1 and TRBJ2-4; the D is unclear. CDR3 length equals 13 residues. The V gene's germline CDR1 is MNHNS and CDR2 SASEGT. With 4 bases removed from V and 3 bases from J, the gap between germline ends came to 7 bases. The CDR3, as DNA: TGTGCCAGCAGTGCATGGGGCAAAAACATTCAGTACTTC. Its translation is CASSAWGKNIQYF.

This clonotype was detected ten times or more. The V and J genes are TRBV24-1 and TRBJ2-7; 11 bases agree with TRBD2. Germline V gene data show CDR1 as KGHDR and CDR2 as SFDVKD. This CDR3 has 15 amino acids. Losses at the gene ends were 4 bases for V and 2 bases for J; bases not matched to a gene: 3. The DNA of the CDR3 is TGTGCCACCAGTGACCGACTAGCGGGACCCTACGAGCAGTACTTC. It is translated as CATSDRLAGPYEQYF.

This clonotype was recorded many times. This chain connects TRBV9 to TRBJ2-1, with D possibly TRBD2 on 5 matching bases. Germline CDR1 is SGDLS and CDR2 is YYNGEE. The CDR3 loop spans 14 amino acids. V lost 2 bases to trimming and J lost 8 bases, with 14 bases between them. This chain's CDR3 is CASSVLAGWDEQFF. In DNA form, the CDR3 reads TGTGCCAGCAGCGTCCTAGCCGGGTGGGATGAGCAGTTCTTC.

This clonotype appeared many times. V and J are TRBV5-1 and TRBJ1-1, with TRBD1 matching over 7 bases. The CDR3 is made up of 15 amino acids. V lost 4 bases, J lost 0 bases, and 6 bases stayed unmatched. The germline V gene encodes CDR1 SGHRS and CDR2 YFSETQ. The CDR3 loop reads CASSPGGTLNTEAFF. Written as DNA, the CDR3 is TGCGCCAGCAGCCCAGGGGGGACCCTGAACACTGAAGCTTTCTTT.

The CDR3 sequence: CASSLAEGTGRQTQYF. CDR3 in DNA: TGCGCCAGCAGCTTGGCCGAAGGGACAGGGCGACAGACCCAGTACTTC. The chain combines TRBV5-1 with TRBJ2-5, with 9 bases fitting TRBD1. This CDR3 region has 16 residues. V shed 0 bases and J 6 bases; nucleotides not matched to a gene: 9. Germline-derived CDR1 and CDR2 are SGHRS and YFSETQ.

About this clonotype: A junction boundary mismatches the germline segment, possibly from a read error. The V gene is TRBV20-1, the J gene TRBJ2-7; tentatively, D is TRBD1 (8 bases). The CDR3 runs to 13 residues. Germline V gene sequence: CDR1 DFQATT, CDR2 SNEGSKA (reference sequence). The chain's CDR3 is CIASGRGLAEQYF. CDR3 coding DNA: TGCATTGCTAGCGGCAGGGGGCTGGCCGAGCAGTACTTC.

This clonotype was recorded at least ten times. This chain joins TRBV20-1 and TRBJ2-7; TRBD1 matches 8 bases. The CDR3 runs 14 residues. V lost 4 bases and J lost 2; bases outside the gene matches: 7. The germline V gene has CDR1 DFQATT and CDR2 SNEGSKA (reference sequence). The CDR3: CSATHGGQAYEQYF. DNA for the CDR3: TGCAGTGCTACCCATGGGGGACAGGCCTACGAGCAGTACTTC.

J is TRBJ1-2 and V is TRBV2, with D possibly TRBD1 on 5 matching bases. Between the trimmed V and J ends, which lost 6 bases and 8 bases, there was a span of 19 bases. CDR3 length: 14 amino acids. Germline assignment: CDR1 SNHLY and CDR2 FYNNEI. The CDR3: CASSPRQGGSGYTF. The DNA of the CDR3 is TGTGCCAGCAGCCCGCGGCAGGGAGGTTCGGGCTACACCTTC.

This clonotype showed up many times. The chain couples TRBV12-3 or TRBV12-4 to TRBJ1-6; the D gene is possibly TRBD1 (6 bases). Trimming stripped 1 base from V and 4 bases from J, with 8 bases between. The CDR3 covers 15 residues. CDR3 protein: CASSLGQAYNSPLHF. CDR3 bases: TGTGCCAGCAGTTTAGGACAGGCGTATAATTCACCCCTCCACTTT.

This clonotype was seen many times. This rearrangement joins TRBV7-6 to TRBJ2-7; no clear D. Germline lookup yields CDR1 SGHVS and CDR2 FNYEAQ. V was cut by 4 bases and J by 5 bases, with 9 bases left in between. The length of the CDR3 is 12 residues. CDR3 bases: TGTGCCAGCAGCTCCCCAACCCACGAGCAGTACTTC. Amino acids: CASSSPTHEQYF.